Here is one TCR beta chain with its context. Its antigen is unknown. The sample belongs to a study of high-grade serous ovarian cancer treatment subgroups. About the study: Each sample yielded on average roughly 7,000 unique TCR beta rearrangements from around 14,000 reads.

Tumor samples were taken before definitive surgery or chemotherapy. The CDR3 runs 19 residues. V was trimmed by 0 bases and J by 5 bases, leaving 25 bases between them. Per the germline V gene, CDR1 is LGHNA and CDR2 is YSLEER. Study-wide points: Only CDR3 was analyzed; CDR1 and CDR2 were not. Clonal relatedness tracked neoantigen level, and by trend copy number and mutation load. Without spatial data, bulk sequencing limits insight into HGSC tumor diversity.

TCRdb's copy holds only in-frame clones and misses some; the assay was immunoSEQ multiplex PCR. The data hold more than 9,500 clones, with just over 85% observed a single time. The sample taken for sequencing was tumor tissue. The chain recombines TRBV4-3 with TRBJ1-2, with a possible D match to TRBD1 (5 bases). The sequence was obtained from a human donor with high-grade serous ovarian cancer. CDR3 DNA sequence: TGCGCCAGCAGCCAAGAGGTCGCGAGGGGCGCGCTGGCCCTTTATGGCTACACCTTC. Translated, it gives CASSQEVARGALALYGYTF.